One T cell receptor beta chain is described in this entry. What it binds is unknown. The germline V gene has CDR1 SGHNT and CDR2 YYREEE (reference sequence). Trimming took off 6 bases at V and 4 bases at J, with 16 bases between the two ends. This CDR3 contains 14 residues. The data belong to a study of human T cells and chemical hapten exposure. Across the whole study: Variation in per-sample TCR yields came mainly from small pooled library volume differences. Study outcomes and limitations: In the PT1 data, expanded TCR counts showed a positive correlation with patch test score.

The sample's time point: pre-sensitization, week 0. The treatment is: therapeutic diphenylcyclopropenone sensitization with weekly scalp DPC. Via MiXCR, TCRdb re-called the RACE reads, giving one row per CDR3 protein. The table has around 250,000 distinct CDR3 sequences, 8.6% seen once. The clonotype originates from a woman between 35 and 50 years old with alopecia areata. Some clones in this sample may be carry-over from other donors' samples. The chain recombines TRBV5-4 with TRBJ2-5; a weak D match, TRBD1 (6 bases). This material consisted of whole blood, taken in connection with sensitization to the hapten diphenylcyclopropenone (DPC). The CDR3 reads CASTRDTGGETQYF. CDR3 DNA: TGTGCCAGCACCCGGGACACCGGAGGAGAGACCCAGTACTTC.